This TCR beta chain derives from a study of blood T cell repertoires in COVID-19. Whole-study context: The United States, Italy and Spain provided the acute and convalescent COVID-19 samples. T cells, B-cell-depleted T cells, or PBMCs supplied cDNA or gDNA.

In the authors' workflow: Scientists estimated how many nucleated cells there were by amplifying reference gene primers. Generated by immunoSEQ multiplex PCR, the TCRdb table keeps only in-frame clones and is missing some. The V and J calls and clone size are taken from that table; D and trimming were inferred from the DNA. Of approximately 210,000 clones listed, 84% are singletons. V trimming: 0 bases; J trimming: 4 bases; junction bases outside the gene matches: 7. Germline values: CDR1 SGHRS, CDR2 YFSETQ. CDR3 length equals 16 residues. The sample holds one count of this clone. The sequenced sample consisted of peripheral blood. This TCR derives from a woman older than 75 with COVID-19, enrolled during active disease. This rearrangement joins TRBV5-1 to TRBJ2-1; TRBD1 matches at 7 bases. CDR3 coding DNA: TGCGCCAGCAGCTTGGATGAGGGACAGCAATACAATGAGCAGTTCTTC. Protein sequence: CASSLDEGQQYNEQFF.